The clone carrying this T cell receptor beta chain was seen a handful of times. What it binds is not known. The record originates from a study of blood T cells in healthy people across ages. Overall study results and limits: Long-lived donors carried more naive CD4+ cells and greater diversity than aged donors. Diversity figures derived from one million T cells were judged to underestimate the true value. Among T cells, TCR beta diversity per million cells dropped roughly linearly as age rose.

Drawn from each donor were approximately 10 milliliters of peripheral blood. It was with a sample-barcoded 5' primer and a J-beta primer mix that a second PCR of about 6 to 12 cycles was run. TCRdb reprocessed the 5' RACE reads with MiXCR, giving one entry per CDR3 protein. The table records about 970,000 distinct CDR3 sequences, just over 50% of them present only once. Deletions cut 5 bases from V and 1 base from J, with 16 bases between. This CDR3 spans 16 amino acids. Germline V gene sequence: CDR1 MNHNS, CDR2 SASEGT. This sequence was found in an older woman in good health. The chain couples TRBV6-1 to TRBJ2-3; possibly TRBD1 for D (6 bases). The sequencing sample was made of blood. The CDR3 DNA follows: TGTGCCAGCAGTAAGCGAGGGGGTTGGGGCACAGATACGCAGTATTTT. Protein sequence: CASSKRGGWGTDTQYF.